These 14 T cell receptor beta chains share one sample of origin, sequenced in a study of OX40 agonist ivuxolimab in advanced cancers. Produced via immunoSEQ multiplex PCR; TCRdb's table is partial and in-frame only. The sample holds some 130,000 clones, 80% to 90% seen once. Sequences were derived from CD4+ or CD8+ T cells sorted from blood, sampled in a trial of the OX40 agonist ivuxolimab. These receptor sequences come from an adult with an advanced solid tumor such as melanoma, head and neck, liver or kidney cancer.

This chain links TRBV6-5 with TRBJ2-5, with TRBD2 as a possible D gene (6 bases). The CDR3 has 14 residues. The germline V gene encodes CDR1 MNHEY and CDR2 SVGAGI. V gave up 3 bases and J gave up 2 bases, with 10 bases separating them. The CDR3 DNA is TGTGCCAGCAGTTATGCGGGGTTACAAGAGACCCAGTACTTC. Its translation is CASSYAGLQETQYF.

The chain has TRBV6-6 and TRBJ2-1; no firm D call. Germline V gives CDR1 MNHNY, CDR2 SVGAGI (reference sequence). The V and J ends lost 11 bases and 2 bases respectively, with 10 bases between them. The CDR3 runs 12 residues. The CDR3 loop reads CAVLTTYNEQFF. The DNA for the CDR3 is TGTGCCGTCTTAACGACCTACAATGAGCAGTTCTTC.

The CDR3 region has the DNA TGTGCCAGCAGTTACGCCGGGACAGGGGGTATGGAGCAGTACTTC. Translating it yields CASSYAGTGGMEQYF. The rearrangement uses TRBV6-5 and TRBJ2-7; 11 bases map to TRBD1. This CDR3 spans 15 amino acids. Germline-derived CDR1 and CDR2 are MNHEY and SVGAGI. V lost 2 bases and J lost 7; bases outside the gene matches: 7.

This clone was counted once. The chain couples TRBV19 to TRBJ1-2; D perhaps matches TRBD1 (5 bases). Trimming shortened V by 5 bases and J by 8 bases, and 21 bases separated the two germline ends. The CDR3 is 15 amino acids. Germline assignment: CDR1 LNHDA and CDR2 SQIVND (reference sequence). CDR3 protein: CASSVGTYGASGYTF. In DNA, the CDR3 is TGTGCCAGTAGTGTGGGGACGTACGGTGCGTCAGGCTACACCTTC.

The V gene is TRBV18, the J gene TRBJ2-1; 11 bases match TRBD2. The V and J ends lost 5 bases and 7 bases, in that order; junction bases with no gene match: 10. Per the germline V gene, CDR1 is KGHSH and CDR2 is LQKENI. The CDR3 extends over 16 amino acids. CDR3 in amino acids: CASSSSLAGGENEQFF. The CDR3 DNA follows: TGTGCCAGCTCATCTTCCCTAGCGGGGGGAGAAAATGAGCAGTTCTTC. Variable domain in full (rest from reference TRBV18 and TRBJ2-1): NAGVMQNPRHLVRRRGQEARLRCSPMKGHSHVYWYRQLPEEGLKFMVYLQKENIIDESGMPKERFSAEFPKEGPSILRIQQVVRGDSAAYFCASSSSLAGGENEQFFGPGTRLTVL.

This chain links TRBV6-4 with TRBJ2-7; 10 nucleotides agree with TRBD2. Germline-derived CDR1 and CDR2 are MRHNA and SNTAGT. The CDR3 contains 15 residues. The ends lost 6 bases at V and 3 bases at J; junction bases unmatched: 8. CDR3 sequence reads: CASRALLAGYYEQYF. In DNA form, the CDR3 reads TGTGCCAGCAGGGCCCTACTAGCGGGGTACTACGAGCAGTACTTC.

This rearrangement joins TRBV18 to TRBJ2-7, with a weak D call TRBD1 (6 bases). V lost 2 bases, J lost 3 bases, and 8 bases lay in between. Per germline, CDR1 KGHSH and CDR2 LQKENI. The CDR3 has 13 residues. The CDR3 loop reads CASSPETGYEQYF. The CDR3 nucleotides are TGTGCCAGCTCACCAGAGACAGGCTACGAGCAGTACTTC.

The chain employs TRBV5-1 and TRBJ2-2, with 9 bases identical to TRBD1. This CDR3 is 15 amino acids long. Germline V gene data show CDR1 as SGHRS and CDR2 as YFSETQ. After removal of 6 bases from V and 2 bases from J, the junction contained 5 bases not matched to a gene. The CDR3 reads CASTGQGPNTGELFF. CDR3 sequence (DNA): TGCGCCAGCACCGGACAGGGGCCAAACACCGGGGAGCTGTTTTTT.

The rearrangement links TRBV23-1 to TRBJ2-7; TRBD1 agrees at 10 bases. TRBV23-1 counts as an open reading frame of uncertain function. This CDR3 has 20 amino acids. J lost 1 base, V lost 0 bases, and 15 bases had no gene match. The CDR3 loop is CASSQSLCLTPGQGSYEQYF. CDR3 in DNA: TGCGCCAGCAGTCAATCGTTGTGTCTCACCCCGGGACAGGGGTCCTACGAGCAGTACTTC.

The gene calls are TRBV7-3 and TRBJ2-7; 10 bases map to TRBD1. Trimming removed 1 base from V and 4 bases from J; junction bases left unmatched: 4. The germline CDR1 and CDR2 sequences are SGHTA and FQGTGA. CDR3 length equals 15 residues. The CDR3 region has the DNA TGTGCCAGCAGCTTAAGGACAGGGGGAGAGTACGAGCAGTACTTC. Protein sequence: CASSLRTGGEYEQYF.

The chain links TRBV6-5 to TRBJ1-6; the D gene is possibly TRBD1 (6 bases). Germline V CDR1 and CDR2: MNHEY, SVGAGI. V lost 0 bases and J lost 13, with 19 bases in between. This CDR3 has 16 amino acids. CDR3 DNA sequence: TGTGCCAGCAGTTACTCGTCAGGGGACGTTTCTCAGCCCCTCCACTTT. It codes for CASSYSSGDVSQPLHF.

In nucleotides, the CDR3 is TGTGCCAGCAGCTTCTCGTCCGGCACAGATACGCAGTATTTT. It codes for CASSFSSGTDTQYF. The V and J genes are TRBV5-8 and TRBJ2-3, with D hard to call. CDR3 size: 14 residues. CDR1 SGHTS and CDR2 YDEGEE come from the germline V gene. V lost 2 bases and J lost 1, with 8 bases in between. The full variable domain, with the rest looked up from reference TRBV5-8 and TRBJ2-3, is EAGVTQSPTHLIKTRGQQATLRCSPISGHTSVYWYQQALGLGLQFLLWYDEGEERNRGNFPPRFSGRQFPNYSSELNVNALELEDSALYLCASSFSSGTDTQYFGPGTRLTVL.

This chain links TRBV27 with TRBJ1-4; D is perhaps TRBD1 (6 bases). Germline CDR1 MNHEY, CDR2 SMNVEV (reference sequence). V lost 3 bases and J lost 0, with 23 bases in between. The CDR3 spans 20 residues. Here the CDR3 DNA reads TGTGCCAGCAGTTTCGGGGGTCAGGGGCCCTTCCTCGCAACTAATGAAAAACTGTTTTTT. Translating it yields CASSFGGQGPFLATNEKLFF.

The V gene is TRBV11-1, the J gene TRBJ2-5; D is unresolved. Near its end, the DNA agrees better with TRBJ2-7, so the J call may be wrong. Germline lookup yields CDR1 SGHAT and CDR2 FQDESV (reference sequence). The CDR3 totals 15 residues. CDR3 loop: CASSLDSFKGYEQYF. DNA of the CDR3: TGTGCCAGCAGCTTAGACTCCTTCAAGGGATACGAGCAGTACTTC.